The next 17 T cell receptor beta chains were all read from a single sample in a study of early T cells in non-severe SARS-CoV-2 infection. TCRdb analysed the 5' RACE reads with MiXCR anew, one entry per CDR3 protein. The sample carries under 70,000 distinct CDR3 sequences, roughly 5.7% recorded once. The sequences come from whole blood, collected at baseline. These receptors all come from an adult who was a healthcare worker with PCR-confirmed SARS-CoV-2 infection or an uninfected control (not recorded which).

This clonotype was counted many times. The CDR3 reads CASGMNTEAFF. The CDR3 DNA follows: TGTGCCAGCGGGATGAACACTGAAGCTTTCTTT. The V gene is TRBV7-9, the J gene TRBJ1-1; D not resolved. The germline CDR1 and CDR2 sequences are SEHNR and FQNEAQ (reference sequence). V was cut by 8 bases and J by 0 bases, with 4 bases left in between. This CDR3 contains 11 residues.

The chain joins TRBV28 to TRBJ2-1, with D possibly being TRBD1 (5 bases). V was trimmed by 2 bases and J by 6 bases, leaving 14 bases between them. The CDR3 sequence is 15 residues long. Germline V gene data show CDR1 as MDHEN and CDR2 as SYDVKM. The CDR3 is CASSLRAGLGNEQFF. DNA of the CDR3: TGTGCCAGCAGTTTACGGGCAGGGCTGGGCAATGAGCAGTTCTTC.

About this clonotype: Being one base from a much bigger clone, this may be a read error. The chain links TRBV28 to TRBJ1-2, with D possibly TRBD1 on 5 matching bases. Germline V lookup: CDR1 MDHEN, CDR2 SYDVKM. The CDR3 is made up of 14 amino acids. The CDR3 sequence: CASSTPGVYYGHTF. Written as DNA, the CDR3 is TGTGCCAGCAGTACCCCGGGGGTTTACTATGGCCACACCTTC.

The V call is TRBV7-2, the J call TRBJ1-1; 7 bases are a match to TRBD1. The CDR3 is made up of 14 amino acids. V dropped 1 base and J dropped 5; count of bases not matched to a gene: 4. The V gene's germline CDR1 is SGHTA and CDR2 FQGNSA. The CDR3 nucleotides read TGTGCCAGCAGCTTAGACAGGGGTAGGACTGAAGCTTTCTTT. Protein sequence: CASSLDRGRTEAFF.

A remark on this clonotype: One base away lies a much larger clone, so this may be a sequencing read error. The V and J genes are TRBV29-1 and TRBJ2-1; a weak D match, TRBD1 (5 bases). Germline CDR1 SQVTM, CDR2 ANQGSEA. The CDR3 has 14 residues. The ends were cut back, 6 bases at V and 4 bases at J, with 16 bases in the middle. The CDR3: CSVRTWPDYNEQFF. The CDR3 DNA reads TGCAGCGTCCGGACATGGCCCGATTACAATGAGCAGTTCTTC.

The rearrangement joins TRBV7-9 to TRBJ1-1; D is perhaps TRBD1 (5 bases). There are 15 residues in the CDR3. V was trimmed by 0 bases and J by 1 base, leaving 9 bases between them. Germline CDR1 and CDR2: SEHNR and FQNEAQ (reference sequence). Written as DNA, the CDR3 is TGTGCCAGCAGCTTAGCGGAGGGGCAGAACACTGAAGCTTTCTTT. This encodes CASSLAEGQNTEAFF.

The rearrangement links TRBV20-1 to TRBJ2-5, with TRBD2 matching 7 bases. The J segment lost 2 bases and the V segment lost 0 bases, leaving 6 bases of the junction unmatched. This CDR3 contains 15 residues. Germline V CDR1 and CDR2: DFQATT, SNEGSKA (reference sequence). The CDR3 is CSARDLAGVQETQYF. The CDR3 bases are TGCAGTGCTAGAGATTTGGCGGGAGTGCAAGAGACCCAGTACTTC.

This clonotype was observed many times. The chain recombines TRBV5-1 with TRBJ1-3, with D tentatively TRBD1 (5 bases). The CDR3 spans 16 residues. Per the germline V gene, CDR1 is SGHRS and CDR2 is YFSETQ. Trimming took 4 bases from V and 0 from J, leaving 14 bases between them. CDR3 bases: TGCGCCAGCAGCAGGGAGGGGCCCTTCTCTGGAAACACCATATATTTT. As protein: CASSREGPFSGNTIYF.

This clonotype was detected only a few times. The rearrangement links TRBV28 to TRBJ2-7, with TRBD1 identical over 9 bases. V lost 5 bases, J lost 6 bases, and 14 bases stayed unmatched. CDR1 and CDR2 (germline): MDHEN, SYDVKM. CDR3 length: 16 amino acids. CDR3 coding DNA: TGTGCCAGCAGTCCCCGGACCGGGACAGGGTTTTTCGAGCAGTACTTC. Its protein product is CASSPRTGTGFFEQYF.

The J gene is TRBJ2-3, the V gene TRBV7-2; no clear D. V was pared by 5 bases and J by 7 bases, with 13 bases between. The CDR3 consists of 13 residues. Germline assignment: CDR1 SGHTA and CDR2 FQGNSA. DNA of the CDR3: TGTGCCAGCAGCCCACCGACACAATATACGCAGTATTTT. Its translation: CASSPPTQYTQYF.

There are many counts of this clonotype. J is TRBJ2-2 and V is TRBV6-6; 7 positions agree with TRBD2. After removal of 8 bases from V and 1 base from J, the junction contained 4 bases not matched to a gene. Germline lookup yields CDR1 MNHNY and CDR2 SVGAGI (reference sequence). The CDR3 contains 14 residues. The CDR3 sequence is CASSGLLNTGELFF. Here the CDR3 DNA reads TGTGCCAGCTCGGGACTATTGAACACCGGGGAGCTGTTTTTT.

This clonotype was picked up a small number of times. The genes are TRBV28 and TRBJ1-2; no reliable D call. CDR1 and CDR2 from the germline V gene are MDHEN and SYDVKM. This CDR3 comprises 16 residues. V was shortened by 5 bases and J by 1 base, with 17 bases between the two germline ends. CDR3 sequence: CASSALAGVYNYGYTF. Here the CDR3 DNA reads TGTGCCAGCAGTGCTCTGGCAGGTGTTTATAACTATGGCTACACCTTC.

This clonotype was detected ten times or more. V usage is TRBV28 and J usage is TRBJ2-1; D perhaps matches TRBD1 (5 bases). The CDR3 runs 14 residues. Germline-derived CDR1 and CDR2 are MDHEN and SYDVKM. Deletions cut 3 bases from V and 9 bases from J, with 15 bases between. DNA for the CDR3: TGTGCCAGCAGTTTCCAGGGATACGCGAGTGAGCAGTTCTTC. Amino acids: CASSFQGYASEQFF. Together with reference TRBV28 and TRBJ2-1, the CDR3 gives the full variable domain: DVKVTQSSRYLVKRTGEKVFLECVQDMDHENMFWYRQDPGLGLRLIYFSYDVKMKEKGDIPEGYSVSREKKERFSLILESASTNQTSMYLCASSFQGYASEQFFGPGTRLTVL.

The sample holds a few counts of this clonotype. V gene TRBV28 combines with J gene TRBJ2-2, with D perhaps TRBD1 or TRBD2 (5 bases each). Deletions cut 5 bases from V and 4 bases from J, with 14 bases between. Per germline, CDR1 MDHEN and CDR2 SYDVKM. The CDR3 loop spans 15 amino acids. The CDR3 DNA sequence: TGTGCCAGCAGTCGGCCCCAGGGAGTCACCGGGGAGCTGTTTTTT. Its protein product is CASSRPQGVTGELFF.

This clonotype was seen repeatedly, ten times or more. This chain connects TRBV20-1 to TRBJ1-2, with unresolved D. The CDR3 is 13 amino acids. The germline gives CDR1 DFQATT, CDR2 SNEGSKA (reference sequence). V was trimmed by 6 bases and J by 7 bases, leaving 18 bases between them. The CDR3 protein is CSASGLPRTGYTF. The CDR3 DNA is TGCAGTGCATCCGGCCTCCCCAGGACTGGCTACACCTTC.

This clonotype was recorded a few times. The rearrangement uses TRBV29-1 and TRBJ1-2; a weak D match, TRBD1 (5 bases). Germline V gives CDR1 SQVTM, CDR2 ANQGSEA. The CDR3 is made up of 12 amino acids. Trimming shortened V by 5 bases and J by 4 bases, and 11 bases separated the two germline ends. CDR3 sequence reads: CSVNLRGYGYTF. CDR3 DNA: TGCAGCGTTAACTTGAGGGGCTATGGCTACACCTTC. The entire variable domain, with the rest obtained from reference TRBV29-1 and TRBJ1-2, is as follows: SAVISQKPSRDICQRGTSLTIQCQVDSQVTMMFWYRQQPGQSLTLIATANQGSEATYESGFVIDKFPISRPNLTFSTLTVSNMSPEDSSIYLCSVNLRGYGYTFGSGTRLTVV.

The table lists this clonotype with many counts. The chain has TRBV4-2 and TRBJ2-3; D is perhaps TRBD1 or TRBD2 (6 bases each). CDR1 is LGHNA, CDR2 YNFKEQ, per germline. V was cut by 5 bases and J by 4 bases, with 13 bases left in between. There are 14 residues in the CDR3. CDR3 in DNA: TGTGCCAGCAGCAGGGGGGAGTGGGCAGATACGCAGTATTTT. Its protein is CASSRGEWADTQYF.